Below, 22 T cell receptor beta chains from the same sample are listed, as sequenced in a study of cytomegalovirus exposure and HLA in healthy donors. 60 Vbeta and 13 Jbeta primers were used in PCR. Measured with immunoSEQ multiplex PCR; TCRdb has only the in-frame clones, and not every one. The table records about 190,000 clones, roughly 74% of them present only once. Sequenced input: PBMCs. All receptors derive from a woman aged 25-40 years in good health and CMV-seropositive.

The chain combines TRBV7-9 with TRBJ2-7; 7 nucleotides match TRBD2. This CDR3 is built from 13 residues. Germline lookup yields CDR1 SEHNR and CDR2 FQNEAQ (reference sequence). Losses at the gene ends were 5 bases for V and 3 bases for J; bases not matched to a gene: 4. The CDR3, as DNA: TGTGCCAGCAGCCGCGGGAGAGTCTACGAGCAGTACTTC. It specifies CASSRGRVYEQYF.

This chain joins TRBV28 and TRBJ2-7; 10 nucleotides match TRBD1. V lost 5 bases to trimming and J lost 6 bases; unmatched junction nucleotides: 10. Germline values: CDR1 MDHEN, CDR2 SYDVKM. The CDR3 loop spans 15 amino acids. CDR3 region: CASSASGQGISEQYF. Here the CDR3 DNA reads TGTGCCAGCAGTGCATCGGGACAGGGGATCAGCGAGCAGTACTTC.

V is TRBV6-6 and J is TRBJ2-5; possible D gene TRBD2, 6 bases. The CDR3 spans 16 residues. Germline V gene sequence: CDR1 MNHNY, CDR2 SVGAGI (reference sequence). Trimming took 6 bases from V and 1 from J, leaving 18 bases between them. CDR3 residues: CASSYFVGGPQETQYF. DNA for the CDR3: TGTGCCAGCAGCTATTTCGTAGGAGGGCCCCAAGAGACCCAGTACTTC.

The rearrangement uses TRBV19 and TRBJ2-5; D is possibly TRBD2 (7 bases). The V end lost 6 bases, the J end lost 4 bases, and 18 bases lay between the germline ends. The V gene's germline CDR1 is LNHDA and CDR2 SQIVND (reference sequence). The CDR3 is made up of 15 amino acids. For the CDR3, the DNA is TGTGCCAGTAGCCTATCCGTCGGGGGGCCAGAGACCCAGTACTTC. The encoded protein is CASSLSVGGPETQYF.

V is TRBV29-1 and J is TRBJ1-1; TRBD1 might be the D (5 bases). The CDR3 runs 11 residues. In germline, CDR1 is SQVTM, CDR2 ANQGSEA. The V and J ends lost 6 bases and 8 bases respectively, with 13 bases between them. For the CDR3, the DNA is TGCAGCGTCCCTTCGACAGCGGAAGCTTTCTTT. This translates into CSVPSTAEAFF. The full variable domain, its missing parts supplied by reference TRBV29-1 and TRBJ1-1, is SAVISQKPSRDICQRGTSLTIQCQVDSQVTMMFWYRQQPGQSLTLIATANQGSEATYESGFVIDKFPISRPNLTFSTLTVSNMSPEDSSIYLCSVPSTAEAFFGQGTRLTVV.

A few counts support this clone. The DNA of the CDR3 is TGTGCCAGCAGCCCCATTAGCGGAGCCCCTTACAATGAGCAGTTCTTC. This gives the protein CASSPISGAPYNEQFF. The rearrangement links TRBV14 to TRBJ2-1; D might be TRBD2 (6 bases). CDR1 and CDR2 (germline): SGHDN, FVKESK. This CDR3 is built from 16 residues. V lost 4 bases and J lost 4, with 17 bases in between. The entire variable domain, with the rest obtained from reference TRBV14 and TRBJ2-1, is as follows: EAGVTQFPSHSVIEKGQTVTLRCDPISGHDNLYWYRRVMGKEIKFLLHFVKESKQDESGMPNNRFLAERTGGTYSTLKVQPAELEDSGVYFCASSPISGAPYNEQFFGPGTRLTVL.

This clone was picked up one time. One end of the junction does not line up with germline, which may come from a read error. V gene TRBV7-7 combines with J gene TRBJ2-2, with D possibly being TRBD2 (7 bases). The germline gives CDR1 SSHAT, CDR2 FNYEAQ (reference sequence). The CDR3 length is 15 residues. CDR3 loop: CASSLVGGRGGELFF. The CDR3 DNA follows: TGTGCTAGCAGCTTAGTCGGGGGGCGCGGCGGGGAGCTGTTTTTT.

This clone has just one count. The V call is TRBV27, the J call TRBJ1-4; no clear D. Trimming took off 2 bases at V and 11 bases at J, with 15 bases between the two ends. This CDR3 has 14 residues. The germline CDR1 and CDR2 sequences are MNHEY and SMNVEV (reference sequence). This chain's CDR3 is CASSLNLEPVKLFF. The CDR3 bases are TGTGCCAGCAGTTTAAACTTGGAGCCTGTGAAACTGTTTTTT.

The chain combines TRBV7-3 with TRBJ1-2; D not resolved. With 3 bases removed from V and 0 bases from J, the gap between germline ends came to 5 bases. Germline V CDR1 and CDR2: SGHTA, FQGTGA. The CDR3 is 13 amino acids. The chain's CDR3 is CASSLIANYGYTF. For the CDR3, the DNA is TGTGCCAGCAGCTTGATAGCTAACTATGGCTACACCTTC.

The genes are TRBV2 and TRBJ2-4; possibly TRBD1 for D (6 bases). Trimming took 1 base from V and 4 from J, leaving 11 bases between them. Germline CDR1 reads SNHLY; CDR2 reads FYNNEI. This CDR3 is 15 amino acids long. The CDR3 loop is CASSEVPGEKNIQYF. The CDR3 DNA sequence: TGTGCCAGCAGTGAAGTACCAGGGGAGAAAAACATTCAGTACTTC.

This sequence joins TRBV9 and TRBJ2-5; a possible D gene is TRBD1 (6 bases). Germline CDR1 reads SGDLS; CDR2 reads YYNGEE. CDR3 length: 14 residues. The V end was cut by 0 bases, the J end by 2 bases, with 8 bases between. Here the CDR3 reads CASSVGTAQETQYF. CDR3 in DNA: TGTGCCAGCAGCGTAGGGACAGCTCAAGAGACCCAGTACTTC.

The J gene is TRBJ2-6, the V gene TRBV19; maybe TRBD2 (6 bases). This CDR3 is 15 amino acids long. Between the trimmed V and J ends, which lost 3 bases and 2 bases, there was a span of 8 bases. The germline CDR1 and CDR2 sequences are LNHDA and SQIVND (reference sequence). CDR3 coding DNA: TGTGCCAGTAGTATCGGGGAGGCTGGGGCCAACGTCCTGACTTTC. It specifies CASSIGEAGANVLTF.

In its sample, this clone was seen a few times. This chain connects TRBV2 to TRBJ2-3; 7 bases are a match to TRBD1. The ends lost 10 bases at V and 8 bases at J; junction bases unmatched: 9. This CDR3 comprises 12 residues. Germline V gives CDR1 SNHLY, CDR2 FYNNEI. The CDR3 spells CATRQGMGTQYF. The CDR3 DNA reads TGTGCCACCAGACAGGGAATGGGTACGCAGTATTTT.

In DNA form, the CDR3 reads TGCAGCGTTGTACCCAGGGGCCACAATGAGCAGTTCTTC. Its translation: CSVVPRGHNEQFF. This rearrangement joins TRBV29-1 to TRBJ2-1; a possible D gene is TRBD1 (6 bases). With 4 bases removed from V and 5 bases from J, the gap between germline ends came to 12 bases. The germline V gene encodes CDR1 SQVTM and CDR2 ANQGSEA. The CDR3 has 13 amino acids.

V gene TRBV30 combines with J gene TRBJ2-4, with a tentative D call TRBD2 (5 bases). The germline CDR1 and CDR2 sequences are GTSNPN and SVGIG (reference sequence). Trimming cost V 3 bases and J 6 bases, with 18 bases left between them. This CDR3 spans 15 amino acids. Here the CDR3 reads CAWSPSGQSGNIQYF. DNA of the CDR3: TGTGCCTGGAGCCCCTCCGGGCAGAGCGGAAACATTCAGTACTTC.

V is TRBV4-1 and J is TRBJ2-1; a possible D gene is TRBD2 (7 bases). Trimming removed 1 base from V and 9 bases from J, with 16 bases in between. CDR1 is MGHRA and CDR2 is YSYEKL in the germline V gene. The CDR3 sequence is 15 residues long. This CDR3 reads CASSQGPRGGGEQFF. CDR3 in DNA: TGCGCCAGCAGCCAAGGACCAAGGGGGGGAGGTGAGCAGTTCTTC.

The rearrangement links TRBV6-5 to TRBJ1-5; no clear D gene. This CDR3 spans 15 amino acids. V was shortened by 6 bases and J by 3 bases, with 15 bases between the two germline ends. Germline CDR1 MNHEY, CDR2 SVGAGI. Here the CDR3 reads CASRVDTRPNQPQHF. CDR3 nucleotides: TGTGCCAGCAGGGTCGACACTCGTCCCAATCAGCCCCAGCATTTT.

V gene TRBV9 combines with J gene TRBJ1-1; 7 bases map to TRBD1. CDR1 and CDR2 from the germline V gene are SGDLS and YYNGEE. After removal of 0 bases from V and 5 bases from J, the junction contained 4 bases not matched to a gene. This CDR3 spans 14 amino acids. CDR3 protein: CASSVGQGWTEAFF. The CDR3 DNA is TGTGCCAGCAGCGTAGGACAGGGATGGACTGAAGCTTTCTTT. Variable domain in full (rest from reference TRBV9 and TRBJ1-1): DSGVTQTPKHLITATGQRVTLRCSPRSGDLSVYWYQQSLDQGLQFLIQYYNGEERAKGNILERFSAQQFPDLHSELNLSSLELGDSALYFCASSVGQGWTEAFFGQGTRLTVV.

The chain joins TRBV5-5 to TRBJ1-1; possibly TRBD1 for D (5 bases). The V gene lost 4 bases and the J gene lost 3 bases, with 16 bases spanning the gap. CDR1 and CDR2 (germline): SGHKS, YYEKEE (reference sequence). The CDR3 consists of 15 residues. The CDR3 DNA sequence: TGTGCCAGCAGCCCTGAGGAGGGGACTTACACTGAAGCTTTCTTT. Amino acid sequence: CASSPEEGTYTEAFF.

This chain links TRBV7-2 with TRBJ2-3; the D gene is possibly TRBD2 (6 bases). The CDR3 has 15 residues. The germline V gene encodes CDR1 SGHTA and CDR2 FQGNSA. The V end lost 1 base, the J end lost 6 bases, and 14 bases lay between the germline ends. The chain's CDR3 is CASSLGDWPGDTQYF. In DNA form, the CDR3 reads TGTGCCAGCAGCTTAGGGGACTGGCCCGGTGATACGCAGTATTTT.

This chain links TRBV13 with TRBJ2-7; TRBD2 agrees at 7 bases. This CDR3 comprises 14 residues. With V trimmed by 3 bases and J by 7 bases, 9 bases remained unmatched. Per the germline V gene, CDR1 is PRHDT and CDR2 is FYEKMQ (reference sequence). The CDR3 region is CASSFSTSEGEQYF. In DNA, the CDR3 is TGTGCCAGCAGCTTTTCAACTAGCGAGGGAGAGCAGTACTTC.

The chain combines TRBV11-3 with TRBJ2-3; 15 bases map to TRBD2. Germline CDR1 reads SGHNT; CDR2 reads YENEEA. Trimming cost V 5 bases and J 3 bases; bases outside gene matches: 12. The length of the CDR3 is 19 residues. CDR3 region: CASSKRTSGGASTTDTQYF. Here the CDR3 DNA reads TGTGCCAGCAGCAAGAGGACTAGCGGGGGGGCTAGTACGACAGATACGCAGTATTTT.